The clone carrying this TCR beta chain was picked up many times. Alongside a J-beta primer mix, a sample-barcoded 5' primer served in a second PCR lasting about 7 to 12 cycles. In TCRdb, the 5' RACE reads were re-called with MiXCR into one record per CDR3 protein. The sample records about 780,000 distinct CDR3 sequences, about half being singletons. This sample stems from a study of blood T cells in healthy people across ages. Germline loops: CDR1 MDHEN, CDR2 SYDVKM. The CDR3 runs 16 residues. Trimming cost V 1 base and J 2 bases; bases outside gene matches: 5. The rearrangement links TRBV28 to TRBJ2-3, with TRBD2 matching 8 bases. The source of this sequence is a man at least 80 years old in good health. Specimen: blood. Written as DNA, the CDR3 is TGTGCCAGCAGTTTATACAGCGGGGGAGTCACAGATACGCAGTATTTT. This encodes CASSLYSGGVTDTQYF. Full variable domain (outside the CDR3, taken from reference TRBV28 and TRBJ2-3): DVKVTQSSRYLVKRTGEKVFLECVQDMDHENMFWYRQDPGLGLRLIYFSYDVKMKEKGDIPEGYSVSREKKERFSLILESASTNQTSMYLCASSLYSGGVTDTQYFGPGTRLTVL.